The TCR beta chain described here comes from a study of shared clonotypes between healthy human individuals. Profiling relied on immunoSEQ multiplex PCR, and the TCRdb table lists in-frame clones only, not all of them. In the table there are over a million clones, 70% to 80% of which are singletons. This CDR3 is built from 14 residues. Germline CDR1 reads SGHRS; CDR2 reads YFSETQ. V dropped 7 bases and J dropped 1 base, with 9 bases sitting between them. Sequencing was carried out using memory CD4+ T cells from PBMCs. This sample's subset: CD45RA-negative fraction. The receptor's source is a man between 18 and 35 years old in good health. Some clones in this sample may be carry-over from other donors' samples. This sequence joins TRBV5-1 and TRBJ2-6; D not resolved. The CDR3 DNA sequence: TGCGCCAGCGGAGAGCCATCTGGGGCCAACGTCCTGACTTTC. Residues: CASGEPSGANVLTF.